These 17 T cell receptor beta chains came from one sample sequenced in a study of T-cell memory formation after mild COVID-19. One entry per CDR3 protein results from TCRdb running MiXCR on the 5' RACE reads. The sample holds fewer than 400,000 distinct CDR3 sequences, more than 15% seen once. Sequenced input: PBMCs or a T cell subset sorted from them (not recorded which). The receptors come from a young man who had mild COVID-19 (a few samples of this study predate the infection). Cell type and time point are not known.

The sample holds a few counts of this clonotype. The chain employs TRBV12-3 or TRBV12-4 and TRBJ1-6; perhaps TRBD1 as D (6 bases). The germline V and J ends were trimmed by 1 base and 9 bases, with 13 bases remaining between them. The CDR3 loop spans 15 amino acids. CDR3 in amino acids: CASSLDRGLGSPLHF. The DNA for the CDR3 is TGTGCCAGCAGTTTAGATCGGGGGCTCGGTTCACCCCTCCACTTT.

The table lists this clonotype with a count of one. This sequence joins TRBV20-1 and TRBJ2-7; either TRBD1 or TRBD2 may supply D (5 bases each). Germline V gives CDR1 DFQATT, CDR2 SNEGSKA (reference sequence). This CDR3 comprises 13 residues. Deletions cut 3 bases from V and 1 base from J, with 10 bases between. The CDR3 protein is CSASRDESYEQYF. Here the CDR3 DNA reads TGCAGTGCTAGCCGGGACGAGTCCTACGAGCAGTACTTC.

In this sample, this clonotype turned up once. V is TRBV6-1 and J is TRBJ2-1; a weak D match, TRBD2 (6 bases). CDR1 is MNHNS and CDR2 is SASEGT in the germline V gene. Between the trimmed V and J ends, which lost 6 bases and 9 bases, there was a span of 24 bases. There are 16 residues in the CDR3. CDR3 sequence: CASRPPGLASTGEQFF. CDR3 bases: TGTGCCAGCAGACCCCCGGGACTGGCAAGCACCGGTGAGCAGTTCTTC.

This clonotype has a handful of counts. The CDR3 DNA is TGCGCCAGCAGCTTTTCAGCTCCAGTGGGCACTGAAGCTTTCTTT. It yields the protein CASSFSAPVGTEAFF. V usage is TRBV5-1 and J usage is TRBJ1-1; D remains unclear. This CDR3 has 15 amino acids. Deletions cut 2 bases from V and 4 bases from J, with 15 bases between. Per the germline V gene, CDR1 is SGHRS and CDR2 is YFSETQ. Together with reference TRBV5-1 and TRBJ1-1, the CDR3 gives the full variable domain: KAGVTQTPRYLIKTRGQQVTLSCSPISGHRSVSWYQQTPGQGLQFLFEYFSETQRNKGNFPGRFSGRQFSNSRSEMNVSTLELGDSALYLCASSFSAPVGTEAFFGQGTRLTVV.

The genes are TRBV6-5 and TRBJ1-2; tentatively, D is TRBD1 (5 bases). The CDR3 loop spans 15 amino acids. V lost 5 bases and J lost 7, with 20 bases in between. Germline CDR1 and CDR2: MNHEY and SVGAGI. CDR3 amino acids: CASSDILQRDFGYTF. DNA for the CDR3: TGTGCCAGCAGTGATATACTCCAGCGGGACTTTGGCTACACCTTC.

The chain combines TRBV5-4 with TRBJ2-7; a weak D match, TRBD2 (6 bases). The CDR3 loop spans 14 amino acids. The germline gives CDR1 SGHNT, CDR2 YYREEE (reference sequence). The ends were cut back, 4 bases at V and 5 bases at J, with 16 bases in the middle. In DNA form, the CDR3 reads TGTGCCAGCAGCGGGGGTCTAGCGATAAACGAGCAGTACTTC. It yields the protein CASSGGLAINEQYF.

V is TRBV4-2 and J is TRBJ1-2, with D perhaps matching TRBD1 (5 bases). Between the trimmed V and J ends, which lost 0 bases and 8 bases, there was a span of 13 bases. The CDR3 has 14 amino acids. Germline V lookup: CDR1 LGHNA, CDR2 YNFKEQ. The CDR3 is CASSQEAGVTGYTF. The CDR3 DNA follows: TGTGCCAGCAGCCAAGAGGCGGGGGTAACGGGCTACACCTTC.

This chain connects TRBV6-1 to TRBJ1-2, with D maybe TRBD1 (5 bases). V dropped 8 bases and J dropped 4 bases, with 14 bases sitting between them. CDR3 length: 13 residues. CDR1 and CDR2 (germline): MNHNS, SASEGT. The CDR3 coding sequence is TGTGCCAGCGGTGCGGGGCCGGGCTATGGCTACACCTTC. It codes for CASGAGPGYGYTF.

The rearrangement uses TRBV12-3 or TRBV12-4 and TRBJ1-1; no clear D gene. This CDR3 contains 11 residues. Trimming took off 8 bases at V and 6 bases at J, with 10 bases between the two ends. CDR3 sequence (DNA): TGTGCCAGCGGGTTACTGGCTGAAGCTTTCTTT. This translates into CASGLLAEAFF.

This clonotype was counted only a few times. The chain combines TRBV18 with TRBJ1-6; D possibly corresponds to TRBD1 (6 bases). CDR3 length: 15 residues. The germline V and J ends were trimmed by 3 bases and 12 bases, with 18 bases remaining between them. Germline loops: CDR1 KGHSH, CDR2 LQKENI. This CDR3 is CASSPGAGPEGPLHF. In DNA form, the CDR3 reads TGTGCCAGCTCACCGGGGGCGGGGCCGGAGGGACCCCTCCACTTT.

This clonotype turned up a few times. CDR3 DNA: TGTGCCAGCAGCCCCGCGGGGGCGGGCTACGAGCAGTACTTC. This sequence encodes CASSPAGAGYEQYF. The chain couples TRBV7-8 to TRBJ2-7, with a possible D match to TRBD2 (7 bases). The CDR3 has 14 amino acids. Trimming shortened V by 5 bases and J by 3 bases, and 14 bases separated the two germline ends. Germline-derived CDR1 and CDR2 are SGHVS and FQNEAQ.

The J gene is TRBJ1-2, the V gene TRBV12-3 or TRBV12-4, with 8 nucleotides matching TRBD1. The CDR3 covers 15 residues. V gave up 5 bases and J gave up 0 bases; unmatched junction bases: 5. The CDR3 region has the DNA TGTGCCAGCAGTCTAGGACAGGGACCTAACTATGGCTACACCTTC. This codes for CASSLGQGPNYGYTF.

The chain couples TRBV18 to TRBJ2-1, with D perhaps assigned TRBD1 or TRBD2 (5 bases each). This CDR3 spans 14 amino acids. The germline gives CDR1 KGHSH, CDR2 LQKENI. V was clipped by 0 bases and J by 7 bases, with 10 bases between them. CDR3 in DNA: TGTGCCAGCTCACCACCGGGACCATCAAATGAGCAGTTCTTC. It encodes CASSPPGPSNEQFF. Drawing the rest from reference TRBV18 and TRBJ2-1, the complete variable domain is NAGVMQNPRHLVRRRGQEARLRCSPMKGHSHVYWYRQLPEEGLKFMVYLQKENIIDESGMPKERFSAEFPKEGPSILRIQQVVRGDSAAYFCASSPPGPSNEQFFGPGTRLTVL.

This clonotype was detected only a few times. This chain links TRBV5-5 with TRBJ1-5; unclear D gene. The germline V gene has CDR1 SGHKS and CDR2 YYEKEE (reference sequence). The V end was cut by 0 bases, the J end by 3 bases, with 13 bases between. The CDR3 contains 16 residues. CDR3 sequence: CASSLVGLGHNQPQHF. CDR3 in DNA: TGTGCCAGCAGCTTGGTGGGTTTGGGCCACAATCAGCCCCAGCATTTT.

This clonotype was counted a few times. The chain employs TRBV27 and TRBJ1-2; D possibly corresponds to TRBD1 (6 bases). Germline assignment: CDR1 MNHEY and CDR2 SMNVEV (reference sequence). Deletions cut 5 bases from V and 10 bases from J, with 23 bases between. The CDR3 spans 15 residues. This CDR3 reads CASSTGPDSRGDYTF. CDR3 DNA: TGTGCCAGCAGTACGGGACCGGACAGTAGGGGCGACTACACCTTC.

The chain joins TRBV29-1 to TRBJ2-5; the match to TRBD1 covers 8 bases. In germline, CDR1 is SQVTM, CDR2 ANQGSEA. CDR3 length: 15 residues. V trimming: 2 bases; J trimming: 4 bases; junction bases outside the gene matches: 9. DNA of the CDR3: TGCAGCGTTGAACACCGCGCAGGGGGCTTAGAGACCCAGTACTTC. It translates to CSVEHRAGGLETQYF.

This clonotype was found a few times. This chain links TRBV6-5 with TRBJ1-6; unclear D gene. This CDR3 is built from 17 residues. CDR1 is MNHEY, CDR2 SVGAGI, per germline. The V end was cut by 0 bases, the J end by 0 bases, with 9 bases between. This chain's CDR3 is CASSYSVVSSYNSPLHF. CDR3 bases: TGTGCCAGCAGTTACTCGGTGGTGAGCTCCTATAATTCACCCCTCCACTTT.